This is a list of T cell receptor beta chains from one sample in a study of T cell responses to AZD1222 COVID-19 vaccine. Sequencing was performed with immunoSEQ multiplex PCR; in TCRdb, only in-frame clones are kept and a portion is missing. The table has approximately 150,000 clones, 80% to 95% seen once. Here the sequenced sample was peripheral blood, taken 28 days after the second AZD1222 dose. Receptors were obtained from an adult who received the AZD1222 COVID-19 vaccine. CDR3s leave out the opening cysteine and the closing phenylalanine or tryptophan. Size values are once, few and many counts, or a class for expanded clones, and some rows have none.

length,size,V,CDR3
17,NA,TRBV4-1,ASSQESSLATSVNQPQH
11,NA,TRBV12-3/TRBV12-4,ASSPTGPYGYT
12,NA,TRBV9,ASSVVSGAGELF
13,NA,TRBV28,ASSLGGGTDYGYT
13,NA,TRBV5-1,ASSLESPSDTEAF
14,NA,TRBV27,ASSPYPDRGAWEQY
12,NA,TRBV20-1,SASADLAKNIQY
16,NA,TRBV27,ASMSFISGRWDYNEQF
13,NA,TRBV18,ASSPQQGASEKLF
14,NA,TRBV4-2,ASRRGNERGDEKLF
13,few,TRBV19,ASSHGQGLNTEAF
12,few,TRBV2,ASRRATSLETQY
12,NA,TRBV29-1,SVPSERTQETQY
15,NA,TRBV9,ASSATIAGGSSYEQY
12,NA,TRBV18,ASSPSSGPYEQY
11,NA,TRBV28,ASRTGRRGEQY
11,NA,TRBV18,ASSPSENTEAF
12,NA,TRBV30,AWSVTGGNQPQH
13,once,TRBV7-3,ASSLGNGPYNEQF
11,once,TRBV28,ASRRALNTEAF
13,NA,TRBV9,ASSTHHGTNYGYT
12,once,TRBV30,AWSAGQGAPEAF
14,NA,TRBV3-1/TRBV3-2,ASSQGIAGGPNEQF
11,NA,TRBV10-1,ASRAGMGETQY
13,NA,TRBV11-2,ASSLGQGAAYEQY
12,NA,TRBV25-1,ASSSSGRGYGYT
11,NA,TRBV6-5,ASSPGANYGYT
12,NA,TRBV11-3,ASSTDYQAYEQY
15,NA,TRBV10-2,ASSSIQGSSYNSPLH
11,NA,TRBV5-1,ASSLVGTGELF
16,NA,TRBV3-1/TRBV3-2,ASSQEAAWGSGANVLT
11,NA,TRBV6-5,ASSRNRNTEAF
14,NA,TRBV6-5,ASCYATGGLRETQY
11,NA,TRBV12-5,ASGSDLQETQY
10,NA,TRBV27,ASRQRSSPLH
15,NA,TRBV19,ASSGRDRARIRTEAF